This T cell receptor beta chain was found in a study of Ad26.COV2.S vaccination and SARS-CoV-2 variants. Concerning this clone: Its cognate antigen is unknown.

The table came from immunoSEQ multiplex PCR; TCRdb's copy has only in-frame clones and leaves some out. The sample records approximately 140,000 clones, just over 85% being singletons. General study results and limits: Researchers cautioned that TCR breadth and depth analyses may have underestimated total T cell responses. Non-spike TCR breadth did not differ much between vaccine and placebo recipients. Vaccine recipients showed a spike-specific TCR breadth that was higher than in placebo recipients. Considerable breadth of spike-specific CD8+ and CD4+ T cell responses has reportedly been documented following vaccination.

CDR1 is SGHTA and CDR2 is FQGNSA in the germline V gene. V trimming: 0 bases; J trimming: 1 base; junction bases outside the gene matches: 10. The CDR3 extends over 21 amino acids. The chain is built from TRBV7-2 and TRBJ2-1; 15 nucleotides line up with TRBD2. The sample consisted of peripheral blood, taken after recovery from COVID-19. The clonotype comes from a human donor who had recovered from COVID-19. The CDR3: CASSLARWTSGGARSYNEQFF. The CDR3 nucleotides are TGTGCCAGCAGCTTAGCGCGTTGGACTAGCGGGGGGGCTCGGTCCTACAATGAGCAGTTCTTC. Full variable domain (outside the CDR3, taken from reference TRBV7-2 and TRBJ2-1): GAGVSQSPSNKVTEKGKDVELRCDPISGHTALYWYRQSLGQGLEFLIYFQGNSAPDKSGLPSDRFSAERTGGSVSTLTIQRTQQEDSAVYLCASSLARWTSGGARSYNEQFFGPGTRLTVL.